The rows below give T cell receptor beta chains drawn from one sample of a study of CD8 T cells in Susac syndrome. A single record per CDR3 protein comes from TCRdb applying MiXCR to the immunoSEQ multiplex PCR reads. The table records about 120,000 distinct CDR3 sequences, about 93% of them present only once. Sequenced: CD8+ T cells from PBMCs. Every receptor here comes from a human donor with Susac syndrome. CDR3s leave out the opening cysteine and the closing phenylalanine or tryptophan. Each record gives: V gene, D gene, J gene, CDR3 protein. The D gene is left open where the match is weak.

V gene: TRBV12-3/TRBV12-4; D gene: NA; J gene: TRBJ2-6; CDR3 protein: ASSLGGVLT
V gene: TRBV15; D gene: NA; J gene: TRBJ2-1; CDR3 protein: ATAVRSYNEQF
V gene: TRBV5-4; D gene: TRBD1; J gene: TRBJ1-2; CDR3 protein: ASSARDQGAGYGYT
V gene: TRBV20-1; D gene: TRBD1; J gene: TRBJ2-7; CDR3 protein: SARQLRDRGPYEQY
V gene: TRBV27; D gene: NA; J gene: TRBJ2-7; CDR3 protein: ASSFSRRSYEQY
V gene: TRBV12-5; D gene: NA; J gene: TRBJ1-2; CDR3 protein: ASGLPDSRTPSNYGYT
V gene: TRBV9; D gene: NA; J gene: TRBJ2-1; CDR3 protein: ASSPRARGLDEQF
V gene: TRBV7-9; D gene: NA; J gene: TRBJ1-2; CDR3 protein: ASSLEQRDYGYT
V gene: TRBV3-1; D gene: NA; J gene: TRBJ2-5; CDR3 protein: ASSQEWAGETQY
V gene: TRBV10-2; D gene: NA; J gene: TRBJ2-7; CDR3 protein: ASSPDGINYEQY
V gene: TRBV20-1; D gene: TRBD1; J gene: TRBJ1-4; CDR3 protein: SARDRVDEKLF